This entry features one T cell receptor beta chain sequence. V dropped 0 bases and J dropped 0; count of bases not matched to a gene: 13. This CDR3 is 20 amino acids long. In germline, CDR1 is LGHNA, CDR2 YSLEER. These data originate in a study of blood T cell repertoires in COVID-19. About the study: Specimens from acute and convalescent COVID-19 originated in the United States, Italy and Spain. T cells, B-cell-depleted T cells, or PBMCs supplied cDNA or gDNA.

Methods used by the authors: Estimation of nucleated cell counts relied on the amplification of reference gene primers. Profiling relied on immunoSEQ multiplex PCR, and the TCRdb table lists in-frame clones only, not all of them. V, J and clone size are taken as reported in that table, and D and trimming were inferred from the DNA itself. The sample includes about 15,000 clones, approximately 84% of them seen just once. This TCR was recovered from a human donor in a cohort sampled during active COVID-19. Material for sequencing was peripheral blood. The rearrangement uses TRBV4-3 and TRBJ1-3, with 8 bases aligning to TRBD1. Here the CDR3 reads CASSQDFLGHGQGSGNTIYF. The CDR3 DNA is TGCGCCAGCAGCCAAGACTTCCTCGGCCACGGACAGGGCTCTGGAAACACCATATATTTT.